The entry that follows covers one TCR beta chain sequence. The antigen remains undetermined. The source of the sample is a study of OX40 agonist ivuxolimab in advanced cancers. About the research overall: Patients assigned to dose escalation were diagnosed with hepatocellular carcinoma, melanoma, renal cell or head and neck cancer.

This CDR3 is built from 18 residues. General study points: With doses of 0.1 to 3.0 mg/kg, CD4+ and CD8+ blood T cells had undergone clonal expansion by week 6. There were, on average, more expanded clones in CD8+ T cells than in CD4+.

Method: immunoSEQ multiplex PCR; TCRdb's copy keeps in-frame clones and lacks some. This table holds around 30,000 clones, roughly 86% found once. The sample was CD4+ or CD8+ T cells sorted from blood, taken in a trial of the OX40 agonist ivuxolimab. The chain recombines TRBV21-1 with TRBJ2-2; the table calls TRBD2, which could not be checked here. TRBV21-1 is shown as a pseudogene. This clonotype was sampled from an adult with an advanced solid tumor such as melanoma, head and neck, liver or kidney cancer. This CDR3 reads CASSKGLAGGGDTGELFF. CDR3 DNA sequence: TGTGCCAGCAGCAAAGGACTAGCGGGGGGTGGGGACACCGGGGAGCTGTTTTTT.